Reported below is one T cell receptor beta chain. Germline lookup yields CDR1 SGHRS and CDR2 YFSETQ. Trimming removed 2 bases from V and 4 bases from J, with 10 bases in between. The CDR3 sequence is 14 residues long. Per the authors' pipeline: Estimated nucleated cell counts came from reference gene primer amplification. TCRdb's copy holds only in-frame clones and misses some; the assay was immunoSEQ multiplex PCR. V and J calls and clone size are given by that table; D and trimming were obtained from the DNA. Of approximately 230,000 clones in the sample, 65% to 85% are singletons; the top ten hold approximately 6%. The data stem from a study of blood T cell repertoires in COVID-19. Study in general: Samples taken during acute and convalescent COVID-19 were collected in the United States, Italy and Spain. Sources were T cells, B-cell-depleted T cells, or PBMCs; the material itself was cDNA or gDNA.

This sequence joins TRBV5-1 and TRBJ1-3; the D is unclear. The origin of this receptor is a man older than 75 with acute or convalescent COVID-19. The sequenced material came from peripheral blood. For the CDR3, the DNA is TGCGCCAGCAGCTTCACGGGTTCCGGAAACACCATATATTTT. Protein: CASSFTGSGNTIYF.